These T cell receptor beta chains were read from a single sample in a study of control samples from healthy donors and cancer patients. Sequencing used immunoSEQ multiplex PCR; TCRdb keeps in-frame clones, though not all of them. The data contain around 84,000 clones, 90% to 95% of them seen just once; the ten biggest clones take up approximately 14%. The specimen sequenced was blood. The source is a man under 40 in good health. Each CDR3 is given with its conserved first and last residue. Fields, in order: D gene, clone size, V gene, J gene, CDR3 protein, CDR3 DNA. A D gene is named only where the DNA matches it firmly. Clone size is given for some rows only: seen once, a few or many times, or a class if the clone is expanded.

TRBD2	NA	TRBV28	TRBJ2-7	CASSFPTSGGLYEQYF	TGTGCCAGCAGTTTTCCGACTAGCGGGGGATTATACGAGCAGTACTTC
TRBD1	NA	TRBV7-3	TRBJ2-2	CASSAKTGTELTGELFF	TGTGCCAGCAGCGCCAAAACCGGGACAGAGCTCACCGGGGAGCTGTTTTTT
NA	NA	TRBV7-3	TRBJ1-2	CASSLDGYGYTF	TGTGCCAGCAGCTTAGATGGCTATGGCTACACCTTC
TRBD2	once	TRBV7-6	TRBJ2-2	CASSLPSGTSGTGELFF	TGTGCCAGCAGCTTACCTTCCGGGACTAGCGGGACCGGGGAGCTGTTTTTT
NA	NA	TRBV30	TRBJ2-2	CAWSTTGRGNTGELFF	TGTGCCTGGAGTACCACAGGGAGGGGGAACACCGGGGAGCTGTTTTTT
NA	NA	TRBV5-1	TRBJ2-3	CASSSELGGPPDTQYF	TGCGCCAGCAGCTCGGAATTGGGGGGGCCTCCAGATACGCAGTATTTT
NA	NA	TRBV19	TRBJ2-1	CASSIGAAGNEQFF	TGTGCCAGTAGTATCGGGGCCGCGGGGAATGAGCAGTTCTTC
NA	NA	TRBV4-3	TRBJ2-1	CASSPARTVAHEQFF	TGCGCCAGCAGCCCCGCTCGGACAGTGGCACATGAGCAGTTCTTC
NA	NA	TRBV21-1	TRBJ2-3	CASSILTGGRSDTQYF	TGTGCCAGCAGCATATTAACAGGGGGGAGATCAGATACGCAGTATTTT
TRBD1	NA	TRBV7-9	TRBJ2-6	CASSSRDRASGANVLTF	TGTGCCAGCAGTTCTCGGGACAGGGCATCTGGGGCCAACGTCCTGACTTTC
NA	NA	TRBV4-3	TRBJ2-3	CASSQEYRATAEAQYF	TGCGCCAGCAGCCAAGAATACAGGGCCACAGCCGAGGCGCAGTATTTT
TRBD2	NA	TRBV7-2	TRBJ2-2	CASSLEAGGTGELFF	TGTGCCAGCAGCTTAGAGGCGGGGGGTACCGGGGAGCTGTTTTTT
NA	few	TRBV3-1/TRBV3-2	TRBJ1-6	CASSQGWSSKVSPLHF	TGTGCCAGCAGCCAAGGTTGGTCAAGCAAAGTTTCACCCCTCCACTTT
NA	NA	TRBV3-1/TRBV3-2	TRBJ2-5	CASSQDLKGQETQYF	TGTGCCAGCAGCCAAGATCTGAAGGGGCAAGAGACCCAGTACTTC
NA	NA	TRBV7-9	TRBJ1-6	CASSLTVARVVNSPLHF	TGTGCCAGCAGCTTAACGGTTGCTCGAGTCGTCAATTCACCCCTCCACTTT
NA	NA	TRBV10-3	TRBJ2-1	CAISGILGHEQFF	TGTGCCATCAGCGGGATCCTGGGTCATGAGCAGTTCTTC
NA	once	TRBV3-1/TRBV3-2	TRBJ2-6	CASSQNRAGANVLTF	TGTGCCAGCAGCCAAAACAGGGCTGGGGCCAACGTCCTGACTTTC
TRBD1	NA	TRBV4-1	TRBJ2-5	CASSQASTPGTGRETQYF	TGCGCCAGCAGCCAAGCCAGTACCCCCGGGACAGGGAGAGAGACCCAGTACTTC
NA	once	TRBV18	TRBJ2-3	CASSQDSSSTDTQYF	TGTGCCAGCTCGCAGGACTCTTCTAGCACAGATACGCAGTATTTT
NA	NA	TRBV5-1	TRBJ2-2	CASSLATDPRPGELFF	TGCGCCAGCAGCTTGGCCACAGACCCTAGGCCCGGGGAGCTGTTTTTT
NA	NA	TRBV12-5	TRBJ1-6	CASGLKEGSPLHF	TGTGCTAGTGGTTTGAAGGAGGGATCACCCCTCCACTTT
NA	NA	TRBV3-1/TRBV3-2	TRBJ2-7	CASSQGRHRYF	TGTGCCAGCAGCCAAGGGCGACACAGGTACTTC
TRBD1	NA	TRBV4-3	TRBJ1-2	CASSQVRGRSYGYTF	TGCGCCAGCAGCCAAGTTAGGGGGCGCTCCTATGGCTACACCTTC
NA	NA	TRBV24-1	TRBJ2-7	CATSGGYKQYF	TGTGCCACCAGTGGCGGCTACAAGCAGTACTTC
NA	once	TRBV12-3/TRBV12-4	TRBJ1-1	CASSISGSRGGFF	TGTGCCAGCAGTATTTCAGGGTCCCGCGGGGGGTTCTTT
NA	few	TRBV6-5	TRBJ2-1	CASSYITQGNEQFF	TGTGCCAGCAGTTACATCACCCAGGGGAATGAGCAGTTCTTC
NA	NA	TRBV28	TRBJ2-7	CASSLGTPYEQYF	TGTGCCAGCAGCCTCGGGACTCCCTACGAGCAGTACTTC
NA	NA	TRBV15	TRBJ2-7	CATSSSRNVHFYEQYF	TGTGCCACCAGCAGCTCACGAAACGTACACTTTTACGAGCAGTACTTC
NA	NA	TRBV6-4	TRBJ1-3	CANKGTTRNSSSGNTIYF	TGTGCCAACAAAGGGACAACCCGTAACTCAAGCTCTGGAAACACCATATATTTT
NA	NA	TRBV19	TRBJ2-4	CASSKGEGKGTIAKNIQYF	TGTGCCAGTAGTAAGGGCGAGGGAAAGGGAACAATAGCCAAAAACATTCAGTACTTC
TRBD1	NA	TRBV9	TRBJ2-2	CASSPRRTGRSTTGELFF	TGTGCCAGCAGCCCCCGGAGGACAGGGAGGTCAACCACCGGGGAGCTGTTTTTT
TRBD1	NA	TRBV28	TRBJ2-7	CASSLEGQTFREQYF	TGTGCCAGCAGTTTAGAGGGACAGACCTTTCGCGAGCAGTACTTC
TRBD2	NA	TRBV7-2	TRBJ2-1	CASSPGGGGTWNEQFF	TGTGCCAGCAGCCCCGGCGGCGGGGGTACTTGGAATGAGCAGTTCTTC
TRBD1	NA	TRBV6-6	TRBJ1-6	CASSSLNRGGNSPLHF	TGTGCCAGCAGTTCCTTGAACAGGGGAGGCAATTCACCCCTCCACTTT
NA	NA	TRBV12-3/TRBV12-4	TRBJ2-7	CASSSGSYEQYF	TGTGCCAGCAGTTCAGGTTCCTACGAGCAGTACTTC
TRBD1	NA	TRBV18	TRBJ2-7	CASRSNRGPNYEQYF	TGTGCCAGCCGATCAAACAGGGGACCCAATTACGAGCAGTACTTC
NA	NA	TRBV28	TRBJ1-3	CASSPRLYSGNTIYF	TGTGCCAGCAGTCCTCGGCTGTACTCTGGAAACACCATATATTTT
TRBD2	NA	TRBV7-3	TRBJ2-1	CASSLRDSLAGENEQFF	TGTGCCAGCAGCTTAAGGGATTCGCTAGCGGGAGAAAATGAGCAGTTCTTC
NA	NA	TRBV14	TRBJ1-2	CASSQVHYGYTF	TGTGCCAGCAGCCAAGTTCACTATGGCTACACCTTC
NA	NA	TRBV19	TRBJ2-1	CASIQGAKPYNEQFF	TGTGCCAGTATACAGGGAGCGAAGCCCTACAATGAGCAGTTCTTC
NA	NA	TRBV10-3	TRBJ2-3	CAISDTLYRETDTQYF	TGTGCCATCAGTGACACCCTCTACAGGGAAACAGATACGCAGTATTTT